Listed below are T cell receptor beta chains from one sample, sequenced in a study of regulatory T cells in long-lasting Graves disease. TCRdb re-analysed the multiplex PCR reads in MiXCR, keeping a single row per CDR3 protein. This table has a few hundred thousand distinct CDR3 sequences, roughly 25% appearing once. The sequencing here drew on peripheral blood mononuclear cells (PBMCs), taken when the disease was refractory, from a patient treated with antithyroid drugs. These receptors were collected from a woman between 40 and 55 years old with Graves disease. The CDR3 runs from the conserved cysteine through the conserved F or W. A D gene is named only where the DNA matches it firmly. Some rows mark clone size as missing; the rest say once, few, many or name a class of expanded clone.

CDR3nt	CDR3aa	v_gene	j_gene	d_gene	abundance
TGTGCCAGCAGTTACAAGCAGGGGCAGCAGTTCTTC	CASSYKQGQQFF	TRBV28	TRBJ2-1	.	.
TGCGCCAGCTACAGGGTGAACACTGAAGCTTTCTTT	CASYRVNTEAFF	TRBV5-1	TRBJ1-1	.	few
TGTGCCAGCAGTGAAGCCTGGACAGGGATGGCCGGGGAGCTGTTTTTT	CASSEAWTGMAGELFF	TRBV2	TRBJ2-2	TRBD1	many
TGTGCCAGCAGTTACTCGACATTTAATTGGGGCGAGCAGTACTTC	CASSYSTFNWGEQYF	TRBV6-5	TRBJ2-7	.	many
TGTGCCAGCAGTTTCATTCCGGGACTAGGGACCTACGAGCAGTACTTC	CASSFIPGLGTYEQYF	TRBV28	TRBJ2-7	TRBD2	many
TGCAGTGCTAGAGCGGTGAACACGGGATACTCTGGAAACACCATATATTTT	CSARAVNTGYSGNTIYF	TRBV20-1	TRBJ1-3	.	.
TGTGCCAGCAGACCCGGACAGATTAGCGATCAGCCCCAGCATTTT	CASRPGQISDQPQHF	TRBV6-1	TRBJ1-5	.	once
TGTGCCAGCAGTGGCGGGACAGGGTGGATTTACGAGCAGTACTTC	CASSGGTGWIYEQYF	TRBV28	TRBJ2-7	TRBD1	many
TGTGCCACGGCGGGACAGTCTGGAAACACCATATATTTT	CATAGQSGNTIYF	TRBV19	TRBJ1-3	TRBD1	.
TGTGCCAGCCAGAACTATGGCTACACCTTC	CASQNYGYTF	TRBV2	TRBJ1-2	.	many
TGCAGCGTCTCCCCAGGGGTCCGCACAGATACGCAGTATTTT	CSVSPGVRTDTQYF	TRBV29-1	TRBJ2-3	.	.
TGTGCCAGCAGGAACCGACTAGCGGGAGGCAACAATGAGCAGTTCTTC	CASRNRLAGGNNEQFF	TRBV12-3/TRBV12-4	TRBJ2-1	TRBD2	many
TGTGCCAGCAGTATCCTGGGGTTAGGATGGGGCCAAGAGACCCAGTACTTC	CASSILGLGWGQETQYF	TRBV9	TRBJ2-5	.	few
TGTGCCAGCAGTTGGGGGGAGTACAATGAGCAGTTCTTC	CASSWGEYNEQFF	TRBV27	TRBJ2-1	.	few
TGTGCCAGCAGCTTATGGGGGACCGCTAACTATGGCTACACCTTC	CASSLWGTANYGYTF	TRBV11-1	TRBJ1-2	.	many
TGTGCCGGGGCCTGGGAGAGCTCCTACAATGAGCAGTTCTTC	CAGAWESSYNEQFF	TRBV7-3	TRBJ2-1	.	.